The 18 T cell receptor beta chains listed next were all sequenced from one sample in a study of a mutant IDH1 vaccine in newly diagnosed glioma. Time point in this sample: week 11, during vaccination. Topical imiquimod accompanied each vaccine dose, which consisted of 300 ug of mutant IDH1 20-mer peptide. Libraries were prepared by immunoSEQ multiplex PCR; TCRdb keeps only in-frame clonotypes and omits some of them. Seen here are under 150,000 clones, 85% to 90% observed once, and the top ten hold around 0.61%. For these receptors, no antigen is known. The specimen was PBMCs, collected from a glioma patient whose treatment included an IDH1 peptide vaccine. The receptors were gathered from a woman aged 45-65 years with glioma.

The rearrangement joins TRBV9 to TRBJ2-3; possible D gene TRBD2, 5 bases. Germline CDR1 is SGDLS and CDR2 is YYNGEE. CDR3 length equals 15 residues. Trimming cost V 3 bases and J 5 bases, with 16 bases left between them. The CDR3 bases are TGTGCCAGCAGCGACACCCTTACCGAGGGAGATACGCAGTATTTT. Protein sequence: CASSDTLTEGDTQYF.

The chain is built from TRBV9 and TRBJ1-1, with a weak D call TRBD1 (5 bases). The CDR3 has 16 residues. Trimming shortened V by 5 bases and J by 0 bases, and 17 bases separated the two germline ends. In germline, CDR1 is SGDLS, CDR2 YYNGEE. This CDR3 reads CASRRGSGDLNTEAFF. The CDR3 nucleotides read TGTGCCAGCAGACGGGGGAGTGGGGACTTGAACACTGAAGCTTTCTTT.

The rearrangement uses TRBV15 and TRBJ2-6, with no clear D. Trimming pared 0 bases from V and 4 bases from J, leaving 13 bases between. CDR3 length: 17 amino acids. The V gene's germline CDR1 is LNHNV and CDR2 YYDKDF (reference sequence). The CDR3 is CATSRDVVQSGANVLTF. The CDR3 coding sequence is TGTGCCACCAGCAGAGATGTAGTACAGTCGGGGGCCAACGTCCTGACTTTC.

The sample holds one count of this clone. This chain uses TRBV4-1 with TRBJ1-2, with a possible D match to TRBD1 (6 bases). V gave up 0 bases and J gave up 4 bases, with 12 bases separating them. This CDR3 comprises 15 residues. The germline CDR1 and CDR2 sequences are MGHRA and YSYEKL. CDR3 amino acids: CASSQEQGSRYGYTF. In nucleotides, the CDR3 is TGCGCCAGCAGCCAAGAGCAGGGGTCTCGCTATGGCTACACCTTC.

The chain combines TRBV28 with TRBJ1-1; D not certain. The CDR3 runs to 14 residues. From germline, CDR1 is MDHEN and CDR2 SYDVKM. V lost 8 bases and J 1 base, leaving 14 bases between the germline ends. CDR3: CASGETTQNTEAFF. As DNA, the CDR3 is TGTGCCAGCGGCGAGACGACCCAGAACACTGAAGCTTTCTTT.

This chain links TRBV6-6 with TRBJ2-7, with TRBD2 matching 9 bases. This CDR3 is built from 16 residues. V gave up 6 bases and J gave up 3 bases; unmatched junction bases: 12. Per the germline V gene, CDR1 is MNHNY and CDR2 is SVGAGI (reference sequence). The CDR3 DNA follows: TGTGCCAGCAGCCGCCCCCGGGCGGGGGGGAACTACGAGCAGTACTTC. This encodes CASSRPRAGGNYEQYF.

This rearrangement joins TRBV5-5 to TRBJ2-7; the match to TRBD1 covers 7 bases. The V and J ends lost 2 bases and 7 bases, in that order; junction bases with no gene match: 12. CDR3 length: 15 amino acids. CDR1 SGHKS and CDR2 YYEKEE come from the germline V gene (reference sequence). The CDR3 DNA follows: TGTGCCAGCAGCTTCGGGACAGACACACGATGGGAGCAGTACTTC. Protein product: CASSFGTDTRWEQYF.

V gene TRBV19 combines with J gene TRBJ2-1; 7 positions agree with TRBD2. This CDR3 has 14 residues. Germline V lookup: CDR1 LNHDA, CDR2 SQIVND (reference sequence). After removal of 3 bases from V and 14 bases from J, the junction contained 13 bases not matched to a gene. CDR3 protein: CASSIEAGVGEEFF. In DNA form, the CDR3 reads TGTGCCAGTAGTATCGAGGCGGGAGTCGGGGAGGAGTTCTTC. The whole variable domain, remainder taken from reference TRBV19 and TRBJ2-1, is DGGITQSPKYLFRKEGQNVTLSCEQNLNHDAMYWYRQDPGQGLRLIYYSQIVNDFQKGDIAEGYSVSREKKESFPLTVTSAQKNPTAFYLCASSIEAGVGEEFFGPGTRLTVL.

This sequence joins TRBV9 and TRBJ1-2; 9 nucleotides align to TRBD1. This CDR3 comprises 12 residues. Trimming cost V 3 bases and J 8 bases; bases outside gene matches: 2. Germline V gene sequence: CDR1 SGDLS, CDR2 YYNGEE. CDR3: CASSGQGEGYTF. CDR3 nucleotide sequence: TGTGCCAGCAGCGGACAGGGGGAGGGCTACACCTTC.

The V gene is TRBV7-8, the J gene TRBJ2-5; D might be TRBD1 or TRBD2, each matching 5 bases. This CDR3 has 13 amino acids. CDR1 is SGHVS and CDR2 is FQNEAQ in the germline V gene. The V end was cut by 7 bases, the J end by 7 bases, with 16 bases between. In DNA, the CDR3 is TGTGCCAGCACCCAGGGAAGGGAGCGGACCCAGTACTTC. It translates to CASTQGRERTQYF. Full variable domain (remainder filled in from reference TRBV7-8 and TRBJ2-5): GAGVSQSPRYKVAKRGQDVALRCDPISGHVSLFWYQQALGQGPEFLTYFQNEAQLDKSGLPSDRFFAERPEGSVSTLKIQRTQQEDSAVYLCASTQGRERTQYFGPGTRLLVL.

Only one count was recorded for this clone. The DNA of the CDR3 is TGTGCCAGCAGACCCCCGGGAAGATACGAGCAGTACTTC. Its protein product is CASRPPGRYEQYF. The rearrangement uses TRBV6-6 and TRBJ2-7; TRBD2 is a possible D gene (5 bases). Germline V gene sequence: CDR1 MNHNY, CDR2 SVGAGI (reference sequence). The CDR3 runs to 13 residues. The germline V and J ends were trimmed by 6 bases and 4 bases, with 13 bases remaining between them.

This chain connects TRBV7-9 to TRBJ2-1, with TRBD2 identical over 13 bases. Germline V gives CDR1 SEHNR, CDR2 FQNEAQ (reference sequence). V lost 5 bases to trimming and J lost 5 bases; unmatched junction nucleotides: 6. The CDR3 extends over 16 amino acids. CDR3 residues: CASSPAGTSGNNEQFF. The DNA of the CDR3 is TGTGCCAGCAGCCCCGCCGGGACTAGCGGGAACAATGAGCAGTTCTTC.

The chain joins TRBV10-1 to TRBJ2-3; either TRBD1 or TRBD2 may supply D (5 bases each). Germline V gene lookup returns CDR1 WNHNN and CDR2 SYGVQD (reference sequence). This CDR3 has 13 amino acids. The V and J ends lost 4 bases and 7 bases respectively, with 12 bases between them. CDR3 amino acids: CASSGDDPNTQYF. As DNA, the CDR3 is TGCGCCAGCAGTGGGGACGATCCGAATACGCAGTATTTT.

The chain recombines TRBV6-8 with TRBJ2-2; 14 bases are a match to TRBD2. After removal of 7 bases from V and 8 bases from J, the junction contained 12 bases not matched to a gene. The CDR3 is made up of 17 amino acids. Germline CDR1 MNHGY, CDR2 SAAAGT. The CDR3, as DNA: TGTGCCAGCAAATATGAGAGACTAGCGGGAGGGTCAGGGGAGCTGTTTTTT. Its protein product is CASKYERLAGGSGELFF.

J is TRBJ2-5 and V is TRBV5-1; no firm D call. The germline CDR1 and CDR2 sequences are SGHRS and YFSETQ. The CDR3 has 13 residues. Trimming cost V 0 bases and J 5 bases, with 8 bases left between them. The CDR3 sequence is CASSLESPETQYF. In DNA, the CDR3 is TGCGCCAGCAGCTTGGAGTCGCCGGAGACCCAGTACTTC. Together with reference TRBV5-1 and TRBJ2-5, the CDR3 gives the full variable domain: KAGVTQTPRYLIKTRGQQVTLSCSPISGHRSVSWYQQTPGQGLQFLFEYFSETQRNKGNFPGRFSGRQFSNSRSEMNVSTLELGDSALYLCASSLESPETQYFGPGTRLLVL.

J is TRBJ2-1 and V is TRBV27; D is undetermined. Trimming shortened V by 2 bases and J by 0 bases, and 5 bases separated the two germline ends. The CDR3 consists of 14 residues. CDR1 is MNHEY, CDR2 SMNVEV, per germline (reference sequence). CDR3 in DNA: TGTGCCAGCAGTTTAGACTTCTCCTACAATGAGCAGTTCTTC. It codes for CASSLDFSYNEQFF.

There are a few counts of this clone. The chain links TRBV21-1 to TRBJ1-3; the D call in the table, TRBD1, was not verified against the DNA. TRBV21-1 corresponds to a pseudogene. There are 14 residues in the CDR3. The CDR3 loop reads CASIKQGSGNTIYF. The CDR3 DNA reads TGTGCCAGCATCAAACAGGGCTCTGGAAACACCATATATTTT.

The rearrangement links TRBV27 to TRBJ1-5; unclear D gene. Germline CDR1 reads MNHEY; CDR2 reads SMNVEV (reference sequence). Trimming pared 6 bases from V and 0 bases from J, leaving 15 bases between. The CDR3 extends over 16 amino acids. CDR3 in DNA: TGTGCCAGCAGCCAGAGGCGGGGTGATAGCAATCAGCCCCAGCATTTT. Protein product: CASSQRRGDSNQPQHF.